The 23 T cell receptor beta chains listed next were all sequenced from one sample in a study of OX40 agonist ivuxolimab in advanced cancers. The method behind the library was the immunoSEQ multiplex PCR assay. TCRdb carries this immuneACCESS record with in-frame sequences only. Its versions omit some clonotypes, under half of them owing to an unresolved V gene in the studies checked, with the rest unexplained. Present in this sample are approximately 68,000 clones, roughly nine tenths of which were seen just once. The leading ten clones occupy approximately 0.94% of the sample. The specimen comprised CD4+ or CD8+ T cells sorted from blood, sampled in a trial of the OX40 agonist ivuxolimab. Receptor source: an adult with an advanced solid tumor such as melanoma, head and neck, liver or kidney cancer.

This clone was observed a few times. The chain carries TRBV7-2 and TRBJ1-1, with D unclear. V was pared by 5 bases and J by 1 base, with 14 bases between. This CDR3 spans 15 amino acids. Germline V gene sequence: CDR1 SGHTA, CDR2 FQGNSA. Here the CDR3 reads CASSPRRLQNTEAFF. CDR3 nucleotide sequence: TGTGCCAGCAGCCCGCGGCGTTTGCAGAACACTGAAGCTTTCTTT.

The chain employs TRBV4-2 and TRBJ2-1; 7 bases align to TRBD2. CDR1 and CDR2 (germline): LGHNA, YNFKEQ. The CDR3 has 18 amino acids. V dropped 1 base and J dropped 8; count of bases not matched to a gene: 17. In nucleotides, the CDR3 is TGTGCCAGCAGCCAAGGGGGAGCTGGGAGGGTCAGACGGCATGAGCAGTTCTTC. This translates into CASSQGGAGRVRRHEQFF.

The rearrangement links TRBV15 to TRBJ2-3; D is perhaps TRBD1 or TRBD2 (5 bases each). The CDR3 is 15 amino acids. Trimming removed 0 bases at V and 1 base at J, with 8 bases between. The germline V gene has CDR1 LNHNV and CDR2 YYDKDF (reference sequence). The CDR3 here is CATSRDVGGTDTQYF. The DNA of the CDR3 is TGTGCCACCAGCAGAGATGTGGGGGGCACAGATACGCAGTATTTT.

The chain joins TRBV29-1 to TRBJ2-1, with 7 nucleotides matching TRBD1. The CDR3 sequence is 14 residues long. Trimming cost V 6 bases and J 5 bases; bases outside gene matches: 10. The germline gives CDR1 SQVTM, CDR2 ANQGSEA. The CDR3 loop is CSVREGAGHNEQFF. CDR3 DNA sequence: TGCAGCGTCCGCGAGGGGGCTGGCCACAATGAGCAGTTCTTC.

V usage is TRBV10-3 and J usage is TRBJ1-2; D possibly corresponds to TRBD1 (5 bases). Trimming took 7 bases from V and 0 from J, leaving 15 bases between them. Germline CDR1 ENHRY, CDR2 SYGVKD. The CDR3 length is 15 residues. DNA of the CDR3: TGTGCCATCACCAAACCGGACACTCCTAACTATGGCTACACCTTC. Amino acid sequence: CAITKPDTPNYGYTF.

The chain couples TRBV27 to TRBJ2-3; 11 nucleotides line up with TRBD2. Germline V lookup: CDR1 MNHEY, CDR2 SMNVEV (reference sequence). The junction had 15 bases not matched to a gene; V was cut back by 2 bases and J by 5 bases. The CDR3 length is 19 residues. The CDR3 sequence: CASSLRDGSGRASVDTQYF. As DNA, the CDR3 is TGTGCCAGCAGTTTAAGGGACGGTAGCGGGAGGGCCTCGGTAGATACGCAGTATTTT.

The chain carries TRBV18 and TRBJ1-1; 9 bases line up with TRBD1. Looked up from germline, CDR1 is KGHSH and CDR2 is LQKENI. Germline trimming cut 2 bases from V and 1 base from J; bases unmatched to any gene: 2. CDR3 size: 15 residues. CDR3 sequence reads: CASSPGQGPNTEAFF. CDR3 in DNA: TGTGCCAGCTCACCAGGACAGGGGCCGAACACTGAAGCTTTCTTT.

This clone was observed a single time. The chain employs TRBV7-8 and TRBJ1-6; 7 positions match TRBD1. Germline-derived CDR1 and CDR2 are SGHVS and FQNEAQ. CDR3 length equals 14 residues. The V gene end was trimmed by 6 bases and the J gene end by 6 bases; junction bases not matched to a gene: 5. CDR3 in amino acids: CASRIRDSNSPLHF. DNA for the CDR3: TGTGCCAGCAGAATCCGGGACAGTAATTCACCCCTCCACTTT.

The rearrangement links TRBV5-1 to TRBJ1-1; 9 bases map to TRBD1. This CDR3 spans 14 amino acids. The V and J ends lost 4 bases and 4 bases, in that order; junction bases with no gene match: 5. CDR1 SGHRS and CDR2 YFSETQ come from the germline V gene. The CDR3 protein is CASSEGQGSTEAFF. The CDR3 DNA follows: TGCGCCAGCAGCGAAGGACAGGGGAGCACTGAAGCTTTCTTT.

The V gene is TRBV6-1, the J gene TRBJ2-7; TRBD2 agrees at 9 bases. CDR3 size: 15 residues. Trimming took 1 base from V and 0 from J; bases not matched to a gene: 1. Germline V gives CDR1 MNHNS, CDR2 SASEGT. CDR3 residues: CASSEGSGSSYEQYF. In DNA form, the CDR3 reads TGTGCCAGCAGTGAAGGTAGCGGGAGCTCCTACGAGCAGTACTTC.

V and J are TRBV5-1 and TRBJ2-2; 10 bases align to TRBD1. With V trimmed by 0 bases and J by 4 bases, 6 bases remained unmatched. This CDR3 spans 17 amino acids. Per the germline V gene, CDR1 is SGHRS and CDR2 is YFSETQ. DNA of the CDR3: TGCGCCAGCAGCTTGGCCAAGACAGGGGGCCTCACCGGGGAGCTGTTTTTT. Amino acids: CASSLAKTGGLTGELFF.

This chain links TRBV7-2 with TRBJ2-7; the match to TRBD2 covers 9 bases. Germline CDR1 and CDR2: SGHTA and FQGNSA. With V trimmed by 0 bases and J by 4 bases, 4 bases remained unmatched. The length of the CDR3 is 15 residues. CDR3 residues: CASSLALSGGYEQYF. The CDR3 DNA reads TGTGCCAGCAGCTTAGCGCTCAGCGGGGGGTACGAGCAGTACTTC.

The chain carries TRBV5-5 and TRBJ2-5; the match to TRBD1 covers 8 bases. This CDR3 has 15 residues. Germline CDR1 and CDR2: SGHKS and YYEKEE (reference sequence). Unmatched junction bases numbered 7, after V lost 1 base and J lost 5 bases. The CDR3, as DNA: TGTGCCAGCAGCTTGTTTCAGGGGGCTGAGGAGACCCAGTACTTC. Protein: CASSLFQGAEETQYF.

The chain combines TRBV15 with TRBJ2-1; the D gene is possibly TRBD2 (6 bases). The length of the CDR3 is 16 residues. The germline CDR1 and CDR2 sequences are LNHNV and YYDKDF (reference sequence). Trimming stripped 0 bases from V and 3 bases from J, with 12 bases between. The DNA for the CDR3 is TGTGCCACCAGCAGAGAGGCCGGGAGATTCTACAATGAGCAGTTCTTC. This codes for CATSREAGRFYNEQFF.

V and J are TRBV29-1 and TRBJ1-1; D unresolved. The CDR3 runs 12 residues. The germline V gene has CDR1 SQVTM and CDR2 ANQGSEA. Trimming stripped 3 bases from V and 6 bases from J, with 11 bases between. CDR3 DNA: TGCAGCGTTGACAGTTTTTTTTCTGAAGCTTTCTTT. This encodes CSVDSFFSEAFF.

This chain uses TRBV30 with TRBJ1-4, with D maybe TRBD1 (5 bases). Trimming pared 3 bases from V and 0 bases from J, leaving 11 bases between. The CDR3 spans 15 residues. The V gene's germline CDR1 is GTSNPN and CDR2 SVGIG (reference sequence). The CDR3 loop reads CAWRGQGSTNEKLFF. The CDR3 region has the DNA TGTGCCTGGAGGGGTCAGGGTTCAACTAATGAAAAACTGTTTTTT.

This chain connects TRBV27 to TRBJ2-1, with TRBD1 matching over 10 bases. V lost 10 bases to trimming and J lost 2 bases; unmatched junction nucleotides: 5. Germline CDR1 and CDR2: MNHEY and SMNVEV (reference sequence). CDR3 length: 14 amino acids. The CDR3 DNA reads TGTGCCACCACAGGACAGGGGGCCTACAATGAGCAGTTCTTC. Translated, it gives CATTGQGAYNEQFF.

V and J are TRBV7-3 and TRBJ2-7; unclear D gene. The CDR3 loop spans 15 amino acids. CDR1 and CDR2 from the germline V gene are SGHTA and FQGTGA. V was shortened by 2 bases and J by 5 bases, with 16 bases between the two germline ends. In DNA, the CDR3 is TGTGCCAGCAGCTTAGGTCATTCAGCCGCCAACGAGCAGTACTTC. It translates to CASSLGHSAANEQYF.

The chain couples TRBV30 to TRBJ2-7; perhaps TRBD2 as D (5 bases). The V end was cut by 2 bases, the J end by 4 bases, with 12 bases between. The length of the CDR3 is 13 residues. Germline V gene data show CDR1 as GTSNPN and CDR2 as SVGIG (reference sequence). The CDR3 spells CAWSPGVTYEQYF. DNA for the CDR3: TGTGCCTGGAGTCCCGGGGTAACATACGAGCAGTACTTC.

The CDR3 coding sequence is TGTGCCAGCTCACTCAGCCGGACCGGGTCCTACAATGAGCAGTTCTTC. This codes for CASSLSRTGSYNEQFF. V gene TRBV18 combines with J gene TRBJ2-1; D gene unclear. Germline assignment: CDR1 KGHSH and CDR2 LQKENI. This CDR3 contains 16 residues. The ends were cut back, 4 bases at V and 1 base at J, with 14 bases in the middle.

This chain joins TRBV9 and TRBJ2-5; 14 nucleotides agree with TRBD2. CDR1 is SGDLS, CDR2 YYNGEE, per germline. This CDR3 has 16 residues. Trimming at V came to 3 bases and at J to 7 bases, leaving 8 bases not matched to a gene. The DNA of the CDR3 is TGTGCCAGCAGCGCCGGACTAGCGGGAGGCGGCGGGACCCAGTACTTC. Its protein product is CASSAGLAGGGGTQYF.

The gene calls are TRBV10-1 and TRBJ2-3; D assignment may be TRBD1 or TRBD2 (5 bases each). Germline assignment: CDR1 WNHNN and CDR2 SYGVQD (reference sequence). With 2 bases removed from V and 5 bases from J, the gap between germline ends came to 17 bases. The CDR3 is 16 amino acids. CDR3 sequence: CASSELRAGGGDTQYF. The CDR3 nucleotides are TGCGCCAGCAGTGAGCTCAGGGCGGGCGGTGGAGATACGCAGTATTTT.

This chain joins TRBV27 and TRBJ1-5; 10 bases match TRBD1. The CDR3 consists of 14 residues. The germline gives CDR1 MNHEY, CDR2 SMNVEV (reference sequence). V gave up 4 bases and J gave up 4 bases; unmatched junction bases: 1. CDR3 sequence reads: CASSSGQGNQPQHF. CDR3 DNA sequence: TGTGCCAGCAGTTCGGGACAGGGGAATCAGCCCCAGCATTTT.